This T cell receptor (beta chain) was found in a study of CD4 and CD8 cells across lung adenocarcinoma regions. The patients had localized lung adenocarcinoma, a non-small cell subtype. The CDR3 runs 15 residues. The germline CDR1 and CDR2 sequences are WSHSY and SAAADI. MiXCR, run by TCRdb on the PCR reads, gives a single entry per CDR3 protein. This table has over 10,000 distinct CDR3 sequences, approximately 50% appearing once. Worth noting for this clonotype: A read error may account for a junction end that differs from germline.

The chain couples TRBV10-2 to TRBJ2-3; no clear D. This clonotype was obtained from a female donor with lung adenocarcinoma. The CD4 and CD8 labels of this study may be unreliable. The sequenced sample consisted of CD8+ T cells from the center of a lung tumor. The CDR3 DNA sequence: TGCGCCAGCAGAGATGTGGGCCGGAGCACAGATACCCAGTATTTC. This codes for CASRDVGRSTDTQYF.